These 18 T cell receptor beta chains were sequenced from one sample in a study of CD8+ T cells in alopecia areata (dated by TCRdb to the late 2010s). Receptor amplification or capture employed the immunoSEQ multiplex PCR assay. To provide template for TCR sequencing, every sample had RNA extracted and reverse transcribed into cDNA. The table comes from immuneACCESS by way of TCRdb, which keeps in-frame sequences with V and J called. Part of the clones is missing from these tables; in studies checked, under half for an unresolved V gene and the rest for unknown reasons. In this sample the table shows about 180,000 clones, 50% to 60% of which occur a single time. Approximately 15% of the sample comes from the top ten. The sample's time point label, in plain terms: baseline before oral tofacitinib. The starting material was CD4+ T cells sorted from blood, obtained at week 0. Receptor source: a human donor with alopecia areata.

The V and J genes are TRBV7-9 and TRBJ1-2, with TRBD1 as a possible D gene (6 bases). Germline CDR1 reads SEHNR; CDR2 reads FQNEAQ (reference sequence). Between the trimmed V and J ends, which lost 1 base and 2 bases, there was a span of 11 bases. The CDR3 has 15 residues. The CDR3 coding sequence is TGTGCCAGCAGCTTAGGCGACAGGTGGAACTATGGCTACACCTTC. Translating it yields CASSLGDRWNYGYTF.

V is TRBV5-4 and J is TRBJ2-1, with D perhaps assigned TRBD1 or TRBD2 (5 bases each). The CDR3 spans 17 residues. Germline lookup yields CDR1 SGHNT and CDR2 YYREEE (reference sequence). V dropped 0 bases and J dropped 7 bases, with 20 bases sitting between them. The CDR3 nucleotides read TGTGCCAGCAGCTTGGGGGCATCGGGGCCATTGGGGAATGAGCAGTTCTTC. This gives the protein CASSLGASGPLGNEQFF.

This chain joins TRBV5-1 and TRBJ2-3, with D hard to call. This CDR3 has 13 residues. Germline-derived CDR1 and CDR2 are SGHRS and YFSETQ. V lost 4 bases and J lost 4, with 10 bases in between. The CDR3 protein is CASSPAAPDTQYF. In DNA, the CDR3 is TGCGCCAGCAGCCCGGCCGCTCCAGATACGCAGTATTTT.

The chain links TRBV5-1 to TRBJ2-3, with D tentatively TRBD1 (6 bases). The CDR3 covers 13 residues. Per germline, CDR1 SGHRS and CDR2 YFSETQ. V lost 6 bases and J 3 bases, leaving 11 bases between the germline ends. DNA for the CDR3: TGCGCCAGCAAGCCACAGGGAACAGATACGCAGTATTTT. Its protein is CASKPQGTDTQYF.

This clone was recorded a few times. This chain links TRBV5-1 with TRBJ1-2; TRBD1 matches at 7 bases. The CDR3 has 15 residues. Germline V gene lookup returns CDR1 SGHRS and CDR2 YFSETQ. V dropped 2 bases and J dropped 4; count of bases not matched to a gene: 8. Written as DNA, the CDR3 is TGCGCCAGCAGCTTTTCGAAGGGGGCGAGCTATGGCTACACCTTC. Translated: CASSFSKGASYGYTF.

This rearrangement joins TRBV30 to TRBJ1-2, with D maybe TRBD1 (5 bases). The CDR3 consists of 11 residues. The germline V gene has CDR1 GTSNPN and CDR2 SVGIG (reference sequence). V was shortened by 6 bases and J by 4 bases, with 9 bases between the two germline ends. This CDR3 is CACRGTYGYTF. The CDR3 DNA is TGTGCCTGCCGGGGCACCTATGGCTACACCTTC.

This rearrangement joins TRBV30 to TRBJ1-1; D remains ambiguous. Trimming took off 2 bases at V and 2 bases at J, with 9 bases between the two ends. CDR1 is GTSNPN, CDR2 SVGIG, per germline (reference sequence). The CDR3 runs 13 residues. CDR3: CAWSRGSNTEAFF. CDR3 in DNA: TGTGCCTGGAGTCGTGGTTCTAACACTGAAGCTTTCTTT.

V gene TRBV5-1 combines with J gene TRBJ2-1, with D perhaps matching TRBD1 or TRBD2 (5 bases each). Trimming stripped 4 bases from V and 0 bases from J, with 23 bases between. The CDR3 runs to 19 residues. Germline V gives CDR1 SGHRS, CDR2 YFSETQ. Here the CDR3 reads CASSRDQGGGVSSYNEQFF. Written as DNA, the CDR3 is TGCGCCAGCAGCCGGGACCAGGGTGGGGGTGTCAGCTCCTACAATGAGCAGTTCTTC.

This chain connects TRBV19 to TRBJ2-4, with TRBD2 identical over 11 bases. Germline assignment: CDR1 LNHDA and CDR2 SQIVND (reference sequence). The CDR3 consists of 17 residues. The V segment lost 6 bases and the J segment 0 bases; nucleotides outside the gene matches: 7. This CDR3 is CASRMVAGGLAKNIQYF. The CDR3 region has the DNA TGTGCCAGTAGGATGGTAGCGGGGGGGCTAGCCAAAAACATTCAGTACTTC.

The J gene is TRBJ2-5, the V gene TRBV7-2; D is unresolved. The V and J ends lost 5 bases and 4 bases respectively, with 5 bases between them. Germline V gene sequence: CDR1 SGHTA, CDR2 FQGNSA. The CDR3 has 11 residues. The DNA of the CDR3 is TGTGCCAGCAGCCAGCTAGAGACCCAGTACTTC. This encodes CASSQLETQYF. Full variable domain (rest looked up from reference TRBV7-2 and TRBJ2-5): GAGVSQSPSNKVTEKGKDVELRCDPISGHTALYWYRQSLGQGLEFLIYFQGNSAPDKSGLPSDRFSAERTGGSVSTLTIQRTQQEDSAVYLCASSQLETQYFGPGTRLLVL.

This clone was counted between two and nine times. The rearrangement joins TRBV14 to TRBJ2-1; D is unclear. The CDR3 runs 14 residues. The ends were cut back, 4 bases at V and 6 bases at J, with 13 bases in the middle. Germline V CDR1 and CDR2: SGHDN, FVKESK. The CDR3 DNA sequence: TGTGCCAGCAGCCCCAAAGTTCCAGCCAATGAGCAGTTCTTC. Translated: CASSPKVPANEQFF. Filled out from reference TRBV14 and TRBJ2-1, the complete variable domain reads EAGVTQFPSHSVIEKGQTVTLRCDPISGHDNLYWYRRVMGKEIKFLLHFVKESKQDESGMPNNRFLAERTGGTYSTLKVQPAELEDSGVYFCASSPKVPANEQFFGPGTRLTVL.

The J gene is TRBJ2-5, the V gene TRBV30; 7 bases fit TRBD2. Looked up from germline, CDR1 is GTSNPN and CDR2 is SVGIG (reference sequence). The CDR3 contains 12 residues. Losses at the gene ends were 8 bases for V and 2 bases for J; bases not matched to a gene: 5. CDR3 in amino acids: CATDGGQETQYF. In DNA form, the CDR3 reads TGTGCCACCGACGGGGGGCAAGAGACCCAGTACTTC. The full variable domain, rest sourced from reference TRBV30 and TRBJ2-5, is SQTIHQWPATLVQPVGSPLSLECTVEGTSNPNLYWYRQAAGRGLQLLFYSVGIGQISSEVPQNLSASRPQDRQFILSSKKLLLSDSGFYLCATDGGQETQYFGPGTRLLVL.

The chain has TRBV15 and TRBJ1-6; weak D call: TRBD1 (6 bases). CDR1 is LNHNV and CDR2 is YYDKDF in the germline V gene (reference sequence). Trimming cost V 0 bases and J 8 bases, with 17 bases left between them. The CDR3 length is 17 residues. For the CDR3, the DNA is TGTGCCACCAGCAGAGACGCGGTTAACAGGGTTTATTCACCCCTCCACTTT. This gives the protein CATSRDAVNRVYSPLHF.

This clone was seen only a few times. The chain couples TRBV2 to TRBJ2-5; D unresolved. The CDR3 covers 11 residues. V lost 5 bases, J lost 2 bases, and 3 bases lay in between. The germline gives CDR1 SNHLY, CDR2 FYNNEI. The CDR3 sequence is CASSIQETQYF. The CDR3 bases are TGTGCCAGCAGTATACAAGAGACCCAGTACTTC. Based on the CDR3 plus reference TRBV2 and TRBJ2-5, the full variable domain is EPEVTQTPSHQVTQMGQEVILRCVPISNHLYFYWYRQILGQKVEFLVSFYNNEISEKSEIFDDQFSVERPDGSNFTLKIRSTKLEDSAMYFCASSIQETQYFGPGTRLLVL.

This clone was counted only a few times. CDR3 DNA sequence: TGTGCCAGCAGCCCCGACGGACTCGGGGAGCTGTTTTTT. Encoded protein: CASSPDGLGELFF. The V gene is TRBV7-2, the J gene TRBJ2-2; D is possibly TRBD2 (5 bases). The CDR3 has 13 residues. Per germline, CDR1 SGHTA and CDR2 FQGNSA. The V end was cut by 5 bases, the J end by 7 bases, with 11 bases between.

The rearrangement joins TRBV30 to TRBJ1-2; no reliable D call. Trimming removed 2 bases from V and 0 bases from J, with 7 bases in between. The CDR3 totals 13 residues. Germline loops: CDR1 GTSNPN, CDR2 SVGIG (reference sequence). The CDR3 region is CAWSPQANYGYTF. CDR3 DNA: TGTGCCTGGAGTCCCCAGGCTAACTATGGCTACACCTTC.

The J gene is TRBJ1-2, the V gene TRBV29-1; D unclear. The germline CDR1 and CDR2 sequences are SQVTM and ANQGSEA. The CDR3 is 13 amino acids. V was trimmed by 2 bases and J by 1 base, leaving 8 bases between them. For the CDR3, the DNA is TGCAGCGTTGAACGGGGTTTTAACTATGGCTACACCTTC. Translation: CSVERGFNYGYTF.

This clone was observed a few times. The chain has TRBV6-5 and TRBJ2-7; 12 bases fit TRBD1. The CDR3 is made up of 15 amino acids. Germline values: CDR1 MNHEY, CDR2 SVGAGI. V gave up 7 bases and J gave up 7 bases; unmatched junction bases: 11. The CDR3 bases are TGTGCCAGCAACCGTCCGGGACAGGGGGCAGAAGAGCAGTACTTC. Translation: CASNRPGQGAEEQYF.